The following is a T cell receptor (beta chain) sequence with its context. Trimming removed 3 bases from V and 4 bases from J; junction bases left unmatched: 6. The CDR3 totals 15 residues. Germline V lookup: CDR1 KGHSY, CDR2 FQNENV. This specimen comes from a study of CD8 T cells in Susac syndrome. Study background: At blood draw, Susac syndrome patients were therapy-naive, on corticosteroids, or on intravenous immunoglobulin alone.

An input of about 0.5 to 1 ug of RNA was subjected to reverse transcription using random hexamers. By means of immunoSEQ multiplex PCR, TCR beta CDR3 spanning 54 Vbeta and 13 Jbeta underwent amplification. MiXCR, applied by TCRdb to the immunoSEQ multiplex PCR reads, yields one record per CDR3 protein. The sample includes about 190,000 distinct CDR3 sequences, approximately 95% of them seen just once. The TCR comes from a human donor with Susac syndrome. The chain employs TRBV16 and TRBJ2-1; TRBD1 agrees at 7 bases. Sequenced sample: CD8+ T cells from PBMCs. DNA for the CDR3: TGTGCCAGCAGCCAGTACAGGGGTTCGTACAATGAGCAGTTCTTC. It yields the protein CASSQYRGSYNEQFF.